Following are 20 T cell receptor beta chains from one sample sequenced in a study of T-cell reconstitution after alpha-beta-depleted transplantation in children (dated by TCRdb to 2016 to 2017). Receptor amplification or capture employed PCR. Sequencing relied on an Illumina HiSeq 2500. Molecular barcoding was employed in the preparation of TCR libraries, with unique molecular identifiers being used to normalize TCRbeta repertoire quantification. TCRdb applied fastp at Q25 and MiXCR to the public reads, then kept only in-frame beta chains. One record per CDR3 amino acid sequence lists the most common genes and DNA. The sample table records about 340,000 distinct CDR3 sequences; approximately 10% of these occur just once. In total, the top ten clones hold 2% to 3% of the sample. Here the sequenced sample was PBMCs from the stem cell graft donor, taken from the stem cell graft. These receptors originate from a human donor who donated a stem cell graft to a child with acute lymphoblastic leukemia.

The sample holds many counts of this clonotype. The chain links TRBV28 to TRBJ2-1; 8 bases map to TRBD1. The ends lost 8 bases at V and 2 bases at J; junction bases unmatched: 2. The CDR3 runs to 13 residues. Germline values: CDR1 MDHEN, CDR2 SYDVKM. In nucleotides, the CDR3 is TGTGCCAGCCGACAGGGGCCCTACAATGAGCAGTTCTTC. Its translation: CASRQGPYNEQFF.

This chain joins TRBV7-3 and TRBJ2-2, with 7 bases that match TRBD1. This CDR3 comprises 17 residues. CDR1 is SGHTA, CDR2 FQGTGA, per germline. V was pared by 0 bases and J by 5 bases, with 9 bases of the junction left unmatched. CDR3 in amino acids: CASSLTADRARTGELFF. In DNA form, the CDR3 reads TGTGCCAGCAGCTTAACTGCCGACAGGGCTCGGACCGGGGAGCTGTTTTTT.

The chain couples TRBV7-3 to TRBJ2-3; 7 bases map to TRBD1. The CDR3 covers 21 residues. CDR1 SGHTA and CDR2 FQGTGA come from the germline V gene. The junction had 22 bases not matched to a gene; V was cut back by 2 bases and J by 2 bases. The CDR3 region is CASSLRVRGRWQIRDTDTQYF. CDR3 coding DNA: TGTGCCAGCAGCTTACGTGTGAGGGGGCGCTGGCAAATAAGAGACACAGATACGCAGTATTTT.

This clonotype was seen more than once but under ten times. The chain links TRBV10-2 to TRBJ2-7; D ambiguous. Germline lookup yields CDR1 WSHSY and CDR2 SAAADI. V was clipped by 6 bases and J by 3 bases, with 9 bases between them. The CDR3 contains 12 residues. The CDR3 sequence: CASSRLGYEQYF. CDR3 nucleotides: TGCGCCAGCAGCCGCTTAGGCTACGAGCAGTACTTC.

This clonotype was seen a few times. The junction differs from germline at one of its ends, possibly a read error. V gene TRBV20-1 combines with J gene TRBJ1-1; D uncertain. In germline, CDR1 is DFQATT, CDR2 SNEGSKA (reference sequence). CDR3 length equals 8 residues. The DNA for the CDR3 is TGCAGTGCGGGGTTTAGCGAATTT. Protein product: CSAGFSEF.

This clonotype was seen a handful of times. The chain couples TRBV20-1 to TRBJ2-1; 9 nucleotides match TRBD1. After removal of 0 bases from V and 8 bases from J, the junction contained 8 bases not matched to a gene. This CDR3 region has 15 residues. Germline CDR1 DFQATT, CDR2 SNEGSKA (reference sequence). CDR3 nucleotides: TGCAGTGCTAGAGATGTGGGACAGGGTTTATATGAGCAGTTCTTC. Its translation is CSARDVGQGLYEQFF.

This clonotype was seen repeatedly, ten times or more. This chain links TRBV7-3 with TRBJ2-7, with 10 bases fitting TRBD2. Losses at the gene ends were 1 base for V and 7 bases for J; bases not matched to a gene: 7. The germline CDR1 and CDR2 sequences are SGHTA and FQGTGA. This CDR3 region has 15 residues. The CDR3: CASSLNLAGVGEQYF. The CDR3, as DNA: TGTGCCAGCAGCTTAAACCTAGCGGGAGTAGGGGAGCAGTACTTC.

This chain uses TRBV12-3 or TRBV12-4 with TRBJ1-5, with no clear D. The CDR3 totals 19 residues. V gave up 8 bases and J gave up 0 bases, with 26 bases separating them. The CDR3 reads CASCPEALAWESSNQPQHF. The CDR3 DNA follows: TGTGCCAGCTGTCCCGAAGCTCTGGCCTGGGAAAGTAGCAATCAGCCCCAGCATTTT.

This clonotype has a handful of counts. The gene calls are TRBV3-1 and TRBJ2-7; 9 bases line up with TRBD2. This CDR3 has 16 residues. The germline CDR1 and CDR2 sequences are LGHDT and YNNKEL (reference sequence). The trim removed 5 bases at V and 6 bases at J, leaving 14 bases unmatched. CDR3 coding DNA: TGTGCCAGCAGCGAAAGCTGGCGGGAGGGCTTTGGCGAGCAGTACTTC. It specifies CASSESWREGFGEQYF.

This clonotype came up many times. This chain links TRBV27 with TRBJ1-5; D call uncertain. This CDR3 spans 12 amino acids. V was cut by 3 bases and J by 3 bases, with 3 bases left in between. CDR1 MNHEY and CDR2 SMNVEV come from the germline V gene (reference sequence). CDR3 sequence reads: CASSFHNQPQHF. CDR3 DNA sequence: TGTGCCAGCAGTTTTCACAATCAGCCCCAGCATTTT.

V usage is TRBV28 and J usage is TRBJ2-5; 8 bases match TRBD2. V lost 3 bases and J lost 1; bases outside the gene matches: 7. Germline-derived CDR1 and CDR2 are MDHEN and SYDVKM. The CDR3 contains 16 residues. CDR3 loop: CASSFPFLAGQETQYF. CDR3 sequence (DNA): TGTGCCAGCAGTTTTCCGTTTCTAGCGGGCCAAGAGACCCAGTACTTC.

CDR3 in DNA: TGTGCCAGCAGCGCGACACTTCAAGAGACCCAGTACTTC. Its translation: CASSATLQETQYF. The rearrangement uses TRBV7-3 and TRBJ2-5; D unclear. Per the germline V gene, CDR1 is SGHTA and CDR2 is FQGTGA. V shed 5 bases and J shed 2 bases, with 9 bases lying between them. The CDR3 runs 13 residues.

The chain joins TRBV24-1 to TRBJ2-5; D perhaps matches TRBD1 (5 bases). V was trimmed by 2 bases and J by 0 bases, leaving 9 bases between them. CDR3 size: 15 residues. Germline assignment: CDR1 KGHDR and CDR2 SFDVKD. CDR3 protein: CATSDSTAYQETQYF. Here the CDR3 DNA reads TGTGCCACCAGTGATTCGACAGCGTACCAAGAGACCCAGTACTTC.

Many counts were recorded for this clonotype. The chain carries TRBV28 and TRBJ2-4; D call uncertain. Germline CDR1 MDHEN, CDR2 SYDVKM. Deletions cut 6 bases from V and 4 bases from J, with 10 bases between. The CDR3 runs 13 residues. CDR3: CASRRPAKNIQYF. Here the CDR3 DNA reads TGTGCCAGCAGACGGCCAGCTAAAAACATTCAGTACTTC.

The V gene is TRBV27, the J gene TRBJ1-5; no clear D. CDR1 and CDR2 (germline): MNHEY, SMNVEV (reference sequence). With 5 bases removed from V and 0 bases from J, the gap between germline ends came to 14 bases. The CDR3 sequence is 16 residues long. CDR3 DNA sequence: TGTGCCAGCAGTCCCCGGGTCAGCTATAGCAATCAGCCCCAGCATTTT. It yields the protein CASSPRVSYSNQPQHF.

The chain joins TRBV11-2 to TRBJ2-6; D gene uncertain. The CDR3 runs 18 residues. V was shortened by 1 base and J by 1 base, with 14 bases between the two germline ends. Germline V gives CDR1 SGHAT, CDR2 FQNNGV. The DNA for the CDR3 is TGTGCCAGCAGCTTAGTAATTCCCCGTACGTCTGGGGCCAACGTCCTGACTTTC. Its protein product is CASSLVIPRTSGANVLTF.

This clonotype was detected a few times. This rearrangement joins TRBV5-6 to TRBJ2-3; TRBD2 matches at 10 bases. CDR3 length equals 15 residues. Germline values: CDR1 SGHDT, CDR2 YYEEEE. Trimming cost V 5 bases and J 4 bases; bases outside gene matches: 7. The CDR3 DNA reads TGTGCCAGCAGGACTCTAGCGGGAGTCGCAGATACGCAGTATTTT. It translates to CASRTLAGVADTQYF.

This clonotype was recorded a few times. This chain links TRBV7-8 with TRBJ2-7; 8 nucleotides agree with TRBD2. Germline V CDR1 and CDR2: SGHVS, FQNEAQ. Unmatched junction bases numbered 5, after V lost 1 base and J lost 6 bases. The CDR3 runs to 14 residues. This CDR3 is CASSLVGRAAEQYF. CDR3 DNA sequence: TGTGCCAGCAGCTTAGTCGGGAGGGCCGCCGAGCAGTACTTC.

This clonotype was seen at least ten times. The CDR3 bases are TGCGCCAGCAGCCCTAGACTAGCGGCCAACAATGAGCAGTTCTTC. Protein product: CASSPRLAANNEQFF. The chain uses TRBV5-1 and TRBJ2-1, with TRBD2 matching over 9 bases. The germline CDR1 and CDR2 sequences are SGHRS and YFSETQ. The CDR3 consists of 15 residues. Unmatched junction bases numbered 7, after V lost 4 bases and J lost 5 bases. The full variable domain, in which reference TRBV5-1 and TRBJ2-1 provide the parts outside the CDR3, is KAGVTQTPRYLIKTRGQQVTLSCSPISGHRSVSWYQQTPGQGLQFLFEYFSETQRNKGNFPGRFSGRQFSNSRSEMNVSTLELGDSALYLCASSPRLAANNEQFFGPGTRLTVL.

This chain links TRBV4-3 with TRBJ2-1; D gene unclear. Germline values: CDR1 LGHNA, CDR2 YSLEER. The CDR3 consists of 14 residues. Trimming left V 1 base short and J 4 bases short, with 8 bases between. CDR3 loop: CASSQGVRYNEQFF. CDR3 sequence (DNA): TGCGCCAGCAGCCAAGGAGTAAGGTACAATGAGCAGTTCTTC.